Below are 11 T cell receptor beta chains sequenced from a single sample in a study of cytomegalovirus exposure and HLA in healthy donors. PCR amplification relied on 60 Vbeta primers (plus 13 Jbeta primers). Produced via immunoSEQ multiplex PCR; TCRdb's table is partial and in-frame only. The sample shows 160,000 or so clones, roughly 80% of them seen only once. Sequencing was done on a sample of PBMCs. These receptors came from a man younger than 40 in good health and CMV-seronegative.

The chain is built from TRBV18 and TRBJ2-6; D call uncertain. The V gene's germline CDR1 is KGHSH and CDR2 LQKENI. The CDR3 totals 13 residues. V lost 2 bases and J 6 bases, leaving 5 bases between the germline ends. This CDR3 reads CASSPNLANVLTF. The CDR3 DNA is TGTGCCAGCTCACCAAATCTGGCCAACGTCCTGACTTTC.

In its sample, this clone was seen a few times. The chain's CDR3 is CASSFLTSGETQYF. CDR3 nucleotides: TGTGCCAGCAGCTTTTTGACTAGCGGGGAGACCCAGTACTTC. V and J are TRBV7-2 and TRBJ2-5, with TRBD2 identical over 10 bases. This CDR3 has 14 residues. Germline lookup yields CDR1 SGHTA and CDR2 FQGNSA. V trimming: 3 bases; J trimming: 5 bases; junction bases outside the gene matches: 3.

The chain employs TRBV13 and TRBJ1-1; D is possibly TRBD1 (6 bases). The CDR3 is made up of 14 amino acids. Germline V CDR1 and CDR2: PRHDT, FYEKMQ (reference sequence). V dropped 4 bases and J dropped 8 bases, with 17 bases sitting between them. CDR3 amino acids: CASSYRGDTREAFF. DNA for the CDR3: TGTGCCAGCAGCTATCGGGGGGACACCCGAGAAGCTTTCTTT.

The rearrangement links TRBV25-1 to TRBJ1-2; 7 bases line up with TRBD1. CDR1 is MGHDK and CDR2 is SYGVNS in the germline V gene. This CDR3 contains 17 residues. V lost 3 bases and J lost 4; bases outside the gene matches: 14. The CDR3 sequence is CASSDLTGESLIYGYTF. The CDR3 nucleotides are TGTGCCAGCAGTGACCTCACAGGGGAGTCTTTAATCTATGGCTACACCTTC.

The chain uses TRBV7-9 and TRBJ1-4; D unresolved. Trimming shortened V by 1 base and J by 6 bases, and 9 bases separated the two germline ends. The CDR3 sequence is 14 residues long. The germline CDR1 and CDR2 sequences are SEHNR and FQNEAQ (reference sequence). The CDR3 sequence: CASSLGEHYEKLFF. As DNA, the CDR3 is TGTGCCAGCAGCTTAGGAGAGCACTATGAAAAACTGTTTTTT.

This clone has only a few counts. This rearrangement joins TRBV6-6 to TRBJ1-3; D is ambiguous. Germline V gene data show CDR1 as MNHNY and CDR2 as SVGAGI (reference sequence). V was cut by 8 bases and J by 0 bases, with 14 bases left in between. CDR3 length: 15 residues. CDR3 protein: CASGGIGISGNTIYF. The CDR3 region has the DNA TGTGCCAGCGGAGGGATCGGAATCTCTGGAAACACCATATATTTT.

The chain is built from TRBV18 and TRBJ1-1, with 7 bases aligning to TRBD1. Unmatched junction bases numbered 5, after V lost 2 bases and J lost 2 bases. CDR3 length: 15 amino acids. Germline lookup yields CDR1 KGHSH and CDR2 LQKENI. CDR3 loop: CASSPSTGTNTEAFF. DNA of the CDR3: TGTGCCAGCTCACCATCGACAGGGACCAACACTGAAGCTTTCTTT.

Only one count was recorded for this clone. This chain uses TRBV2 with TRBJ2-5, with D possibly being TRBD2 (5 bases). CDR1 is SNHLY and CDR2 is FYNNEI in the germline V gene. The V end was cut by 8 bases, the J end by 0 bases, with 13 bases between. CDR3 length: 14 residues. DNA of the CDR3: TGTGCCAGCCCGCGAGGGCCAGACCAAGAGACCCAGTACTTC. It codes for CASPRGPDQETQYF.

This chain uses TRBV5-7 with TRBJ2-7, with 7 bases identical to TRBD2. TRBV5-7 is designated an ORF whose function remains uncertain. The V gene end was trimmed by 5 bases and the J gene end by 1 base; junction bases not matched to a gene: 6. The CDR3 is 14 residues long. This chain's CDR3 is CASSCGGGSYEQYF. In DNA, the CDR3 is TGTGCCAGCAGTTGTGGGGGGGGATCCTACGAGCAGTACTTC.

The chain links TRBV29-1 to TRBJ2-3, with TRBD2 matching over 12 bases. The CDR3 is made up of 15 amino acids. J lost 6 bases, V lost 4 bases, and 8 bases had no gene match. Germline CDR1 is SQVTM and CDR2 is ANQGSEA. DNA of the CDR3: TGCAGCGTTGGAACCCTAGCGGGAGGGTTGGATACGCAGTATTTT. Translation gives CSVGTLAGGLDTQYF.

The chain recombines TRBV5-1 with TRBJ1-3; TRBD1 agrees at 9 bases. The CDR3 runs 15 residues. The germline gives CDR1 SGHRS, CDR2 YFSETQ. Trimming cost V 7 bases and J 2 bases; bases outside gene matches: 7. CDR3 DNA: TGCGCCAGCGGCCCGGGACAGGGTGCTGGAAACACCATATATTTT. As protein: CASGPGQGAGNTIYF. The variable domain in full, with the rest retrieved from reference TRBV5-1 and TRBJ1-3, is KAGVTQTPRYLIKTRGQQVTLSCSPISGHRSVSWYQQTPGQGLQFLFEYFSETQRNKGNFPGRFSGRQFSNSRSEMNVSTLELGDSALYLCASGPGQGAGNTIYFGEGSWLTVV.